The rows below give T cell receptor beta chains drawn from one sample of a study of blood T cell repertoires in COVID-19. This table comes from immunoSEQ multiplex PCR, and its TCRdb copy is limited to in-frame clones, with some not included. Of 150,000 to 200,000 clones detected, roughly 79% appear once; the ten largest clones hold about 10%. The specimen was peripheral blood. The receptors stem from a woman in her forties with COVID-19, enrolled during active disease. Both conserved end residues are part of each CDR3. D genes are given only for firm matches. Expanded clones get a size class; other rows say once, few or many, or leave the size out.

abundance	v_gene	j_gene	d_gene	CDR3nt	CDR3aa
.	TRBV7-9	TRBJ2-2	TRBD2	TGTGCCAGCAGCTCGCTAGCGGGGGGCACCGGGGAGCTGTTTTTT	CASSSLAGGTGELFF
once	TRBV7-2	TRBJ2-1	.	TGTGCCAGCAGCTTCGGCTCGGGGTACTTTGAGCAGTTCTTC	CASSFGSGYFEQFF
few	TRBV6-5	TRBJ1-2	.	TGTGCCAGCAGTTTAAAGTTCAGGGCAAGCAGTGGCTACACCTTC	CASSLKFRASSGYTF
few	TRBV3-1/TRBV3-2	TRBJ2-2	.	TGTGCCAGCAGCTCCTGGACAGCGGGGCATGCCGGGGAGCTGTTTTTT	CASSSWTAGHAGELFF
.	TRBV7-8	TRBJ2-7	TRBD2	TGTGCCAGCAGCCAACCAGGCAGCGGGATATCCGAGCAGTACTTC	CASSQPGSGISEQYF
.	TRBV3-1/TRBV3-2	TRBJ2-2	.	TGTGCCAGCAGCCTCATTTTCGGCCGAGCAGGCTGGGGGCGGGCGAACACCGGGGAGCTGTTTTTT	CASSLIFGRAGWGRANTGELFF
.	TRBV29-1	TRBJ1-2	TRBD1	TGCAGCGTTTCTACAGGGGGCTTGTATGGCTACACCTTC	CSVSTGGLYGYTF
.	TRBV5-6	TRBJ1-1	TRBD1	TGTGCCAGCAGCCTGAAACCGGGACAGGCGAACACTGAAGCTTTCTTT	CASSLKPGQANTEAFF
few	TRBV20-1	TRBJ2-3	.	TGCAGTGCTCGTCCAGATACGCAGTATTTT	CSARPDTQYF
.	TRBV5-1	TRBJ2-7	.	TGCGCCAGCAGCCTTGTGGGAGGAGGGAACTACGAGCAGTACTTC	CASSLVGGGNYEQYF
once	TRBV20-1	TRBJ2-1	TRBD2	TGCAGTGCTAGTATGGCTAGCGGGAGATCCGAGCAGTTCTTC	CSASMASGRSEQFF
.	TRBV6-5	TRBJ2-2	TRBD1	TGTGCCAGCAGTTTAGGGACAGGTTTAAGGGAGCTGTTTTTT	CASSLGTGLRELFF
.	TRBV9	TRBJ2-5	TRBD2	TGTGCCAGCAGCGAAGGACTAGACCAAGAGACCCAGTACTTC	CASSEGLDQETQYF
few	TRBV7-9	TRBJ2-2	TRBD2	TGTGCCAGCAGAGCTAGCGGGAGAAGTCCCGGGGAGCTGTTTTTT	CASRASGRSPGELFF
.	TRBV19	TRBJ2-5	TRBD1	TGTGCCAGTAGCCGGGGACAGGGGATTGAGACCCAGTACTTC	CASSRGQGIETQYF